Listed here are 30 T cell receptor beta chains from one sample, sequenced in a study of cytomegalovirus exposure and HLA in healthy donors. Primers included in the PCR were 60 Vbeta and 13 Jbeta primers. Sequenced by immunoSEQ multiplex PCR; TCRdb stores in-frame clones only, minus some. The sample yields over 150,000 clones, approximately 73% seen once. Input material: PBMCs. The source of these receptors is a woman younger than 30 in good health and CMV-seropositive.

The chain links TRBV10-3 to TRBJ2-1; 10 bases are shared with TRBD2. This CDR3 is 14 amino acids long. Germline loops: CDR1 ENHRY, CDR2 SYGVKD. With 5 bases clipped from V and 10 bases from J, the junction kept 8 bases outside the gene matches. CDR3 in DNA: TGTGCCATCAGTATCAGCGGGGGGGCCCGGGAGCAGTTCTTC. Translated, it gives CAISISGGAREQFF.

Only one count was recorded for this clone. The CDR3 here is CASSLLARGETQYF. CDR3 in DNA: TGTGCCAGCAGCTTACTAGCGAGGGGAGAGACCCAGTACTTC. J is TRBJ2-5 and V is TRBV7-2, with D possibly matching TRBD2 (6 bases). V was clipped by 2 bases and J by 4 bases, with 11 bases between them. Germline-derived CDR1 and CDR2 are SGHTA and FQGNSA. The CDR3 has 14 amino acids.

The rearrangement joins TRBV15 to TRBJ2-7, with unresolved D. V gave up 0 bases and J gave up 1 base, with 7 bases separating them. CDR3 length: 14 amino acids. Germline V gene data show CDR1 as LNHNV and CDR2 as YYDKDF (reference sequence). The DNA for the CDR3 is TGTGCCACCAGCAGAGATACCGGGTCCTACGAGCAGTACTTC. It is translated as CATSRDTGSYEQYF.

The rearrangement uses TRBV27 and TRBJ2-2; D not certain. CDR3 length equals 13 residues. V was cut by 4 bases and J by 1 base, with 4 bases left in between. Germline CDR1 and CDR2: MNHEY and SMNVEV (reference sequence). Written as DNA, the CDR3 is TGTGCCAGCAGTTCCCAGAACACCGGGGAGCTGTTTTTT. Protein: CASSSQNTGELFF.

This chain uses TRBV5-6 with TRBJ1-3, with a tentative D call TRBD1 (5 bases). This CDR3 spans 19 amino acids. V lost 4 bases and J 8 bases, leaving 31 bases between the germline ends. Per the germline V gene, CDR1 is SGHDT and CDR2 is YYEEEE. CDR3 region: CASSGSPDIYRAGRDTIYF. CDR3 DNA: TGTGCCAGCAGCGGGAGTCCGGATATTTATCGGGCAGGGAGGGACACCATATATTTT. The complete variable domain, with remaining parts taken from reference TRBV5-6 and TRBJ1-3, reads DAGVTQSPTHLIKTRGQQVTLRCSPKSGHDTVSWYQQALGQGPQFIFQYYEEEERQRGNFPDRFSGHQFPNYSSELNVNALLLGDSALYLCASSGSPDIYRAGRDTIYFGEGSWLTVV.

A few counts support this clone. The chain employs TRBV6-5 and TRBJ1-3; no clear D gene. Germline CDR1 and CDR2: MNHEY and SVGAGI. V was shortened by 7 bases and J by 7 bases, with 8 bases between the two germline ends. This CDR3 is 11 amino acids long. CDR3 loop: CASTGGNTIYF. The CDR3 region has the DNA TGTGCCAGCACCGGAGGTAACACCATATATTTT.

This chain joins TRBV5-5 and TRBJ1-6, with TRBD1 matching 9 bases. V dropped 7 bases and J dropped 9; count of bases not matched to a gene: 2. CDR1 is SGHKS, CDR2 YYEKEE, per germline (reference sequence). The CDR3 sequence is 12 residues long. CDR3 in amino acids: CASGTGSSPLHF. CDR3 nucleotide sequence: TGTGCCAGCGGGACAGGGAGTTCACCCCTCCACTTT. The entire variable domain, with the rest obtained from reference TRBV5-5 and TRBJ1-6, is as follows: DAGVTQSPTHLIKTRGQQVTLRCSPISGHKSVSWYQQVLGQGPQFIFQYYEKEERGRGNFPDRFSARQFPNYSSELNVNALLLGDSALYLCASGTGSSPLHFGNGTRLTVT.

This clone was counted between two and nine times. This sequence joins TRBV5-1 and TRBJ1-4; D is unresolved. CDR3 length equals 13 residues. Germline CDR1 SGHRS, CDR2 YFSETQ. Trimming cost V 2 bases and J 2 bases, with 4 bases left between them. This CDR3 is CASSFYTNEKLFF. The CDR3 DNA sequence: TGCGCCAGCAGCTTTTATACTAATGAAAAACTGTTTTTT.

The chain uses TRBV19 and TRBJ2-1; TRBD2 agrees at 9 bases. V gave up 2 bases and J gave up 8 bases; unmatched junction bases: 10. This CDR3 comprises 16 residues. In germline, CDR1 is LNHDA, CDR2 SQIVND (reference sequence). CDR3 in amino acids: CASSISGGGAFDEQFF. The CDR3 nucleotides read TGTGCCAGTAGTATAAGTGGCGGGGGGGCTTTCGATGAGCAGTTCTTC.

The J gene is TRBJ2-5, the V gene TRBV7-2, with 7 bases matching TRBD1. The CDR3 has 13 residues. The V gene end was trimmed by 5 bases and the J gene end by 5 bases; junction bases not matched to a gene: 5. Germline values: CDR1 SGHTA, CDR2 FQGNSA. Here the CDR3 DNA reads TGTGCCAGCAGCGAGGGACAGTCGGAGACCCAGTACTTC. It codes for CASSEGQSETQYF.

The gene calls are TRBV2 and TRBJ1-1, with 7 positions matching TRBD1. CDR3 length: 15 residues. The germline gives CDR1 SNHLY, CDR2 FYNNEI. V trimming: 3 bases; J trimming: 4 bases; junction bases outside the gene matches: 8. CDR3 nucleotides: TGTGCCAGCAGTGAGCAACCACAGGGGAGCACTGAAGCTTTCTTT. It yields the protein CASSEQPQGSTEAFF.

This clone was picked up a small number of times. V usage is TRBV27 and J usage is TRBJ2-1; the match to TRBD2 covers 7 bases. Unmatched junction bases numbered 4, after V lost 2 bases and J lost 0 bases. The CDR3 sequence is 16 residues long. Per the germline V gene, CDR1 is MNHEY and CDR2 is SMNVEV (reference sequence). CDR3 bases: TGTGCCAGCAGTTTACGCGGGGGAGTCTCCTACAATGAGCAGTTCTTC. Amino acids: CASSLRGGVSYNEQFF.

This clone was recorded a few times. The chain couples TRBV15 to TRBJ1-2; 9 bases line up with TRBD1. V was clipped by 5 bases and J by 2 bases; unmatched bases: 9. Looked up from germline, CDR1 is LNHNV and CDR2 is YYDKDF (reference sequence). This CDR3 contains 16 residues. The CDR3 DNA follows: TGTGCCACCAGCCCTAGAACACAGGGGGCGAACTATGGCTACACCTTC. This gives the protein CATSPRTQGANYGYTF.

This clone was picked up a small number of times. This sample also contains other DNA sequences that code for the same CDR3. For the CDR3, the DNA is TGCGCCAGCAGCCAAGTACCCGGGGGCAATCAGCCCCAGCATTTT. Translation gives CASSQVPGGNQPQHF. This chain uses TRBV4-1 with TRBJ1-5; D unresolved. The germline V gene encodes CDR1 MGHRA and CDR2 YSYEKL. Deletions cut 1 base from V and 2 bases from J, with 9 bases between. The CDR3 extends over 15 amino acids.

V usage is TRBV30 and J usage is TRBJ2-3; TRBD1 matches 10 bases. There are 14 residues in the CDR3. Germline V gene data show CDR1 as GTSNPN and CDR2 as SVGIG (reference sequence). The J segment lost 7 bases and the V segment lost 4 bases, leaving 8 bases of the junction unmatched. Here the CDR3 DNA reads TGTGCCTGGACCCCGACAGGGGGCGCGAATACGCAGTATTTT. Translating gives CAWTPTGGANTQYF.

This clone appeared a few times. V usage is TRBV27 and J usage is TRBJ2-7; TRBD2 agrees at 12 bases. The V gene's germline CDR1 is MNHEY and CDR2 SMNVEV (reference sequence). V shed 9 bases and J 3 bases; nucleotides not matched to a gene: 6. The CDR3 runs to 14 residues. The CDR3 DNA reads TGTGCCAGTTGGAGGACTAGCGGGATCTACGAGCAGTACTTC. Its translation: CASWRTSGIYEQYF.

The genes are TRBV30 and TRBJ1-4; D gene ambiguous. CDR1 and CDR2 (germline): GTSNPN, SVGIG (reference sequence). This CDR3 spans 12 amino acids. V was trimmed by 3 bases and J by 8 bases, leaving 10 bases between them. CDR3 region: CAWRAVSEKLFF. The CDR3 nucleotides are TGTGCCTGGAGGGCGGTATCGGAAAAACTGTTTTTT.

V is TRBV19 and J is TRBJ2-6, with 9 bases identical to TRBD1. Germline-derived CDR1 and CDR2 are LNHDA and SQIVND (reference sequence). CDR3 length equals 22 residues. V lost 7 bases, J lost 0 bases, and 22 bases stayed unmatched. CDR3 protein: CASKSGYPQGQGIHSGANVLTF. The DNA of the CDR3 is TGTGCCAGTAAATCAGGATATCCTCAGGGACAGGGAATACACTCTGGGGCCAACGTCCTGACTTTC.

In its sample, this clone was seen once. The chain recombines TRBV9 with TRBJ1-2; 8 nucleotides align to TRBD1. CDR1 SGDLS and CDR2 YYNGEE come from the germline V gene. V dropped 4 bases and J dropped 2; count of bases not matched to a gene: 1. The CDR3 runs to 13 residues. The CDR3 sequence: CASSRDRNYGYTF. CDR3 nucleotides: TGTGCCAGCAGCCGGGACAGGAACTATGGCTACACCTTC.

The chain recombines TRBV2 with TRBJ1-1; tentative D call: TRBD1 (5 bases). This CDR3 is 13 amino acids long. Germline CDR1 reads SNHLY; CDR2 reads FYNNEI. V gave up 5 bases and J gave up 4 bases, with 11 bases separating them. The chain's CDR3 is CASSQGARTEAFF. The DNA for the CDR3 is TGTGCCAGCAGTCAAGGGGCTCGCACTGAAGCTTTCTTT.

This clone was seen only once. The chain joins TRBV7-2 to TRBJ1-2, with TRBD1 as a possible D gene (6 bases). The length of the CDR3 is 15 residues. Trimming removed 6 bases at V and 2 bases at J, with 16 bases between. CDR1 and CDR2 (germline): SGHTA, FQGNSA. The DNA for the CDR3 is TGTGCCAGCAGTTCAGCGCAGGGGCCCAACTATGGCTACACCTTC. The encoded protein is CASSSAQGPNYGYTF.

This rearrangement joins TRBV29-1 to TRBJ1-1; D possibly corresponds to TRBD1 (6 bases). The CDR3 spans 16 residues. Between the trimmed V and J ends, which lost 6 bases and 5 bases, there was a span of 25 bases. Germline CDR1 and CDR2: SQVTM and ANQGSEA. The CDR3 DNA is TGCAGCGTGGAGGGGACAAAACAGGGAGGGAGGACTGAAGCTTTCTTT. Translating gives CSVEGTKQGGRTEAFF.

As regards this clone: The junction departs from the called germline gene at one end, perhaps through a read error. CDR3 in amino acids: CAISSGQGSIYEQYF. The CDR3 nucleotides are TGTGCCATCAGTTCGGGACAGGGTTCCATCTACGAGCAGTACTTC. The rearrangement uses TRBV6-6 and TRBJ2-7; TRBD1 aligns across 9 bases. This CDR3 is 15 amino acids long. Germline CDR1 is MNHNY and CDR2 is SVGAGI (reference sequence).

The chain recombines TRBV7-2 with TRBJ2-7, with D perhaps matching TRBD1 (6 bases). The V end lost 1 base, the J end lost 6 bases, and 13 bases lay between the germline ends. The germline V gene has CDR1 SGHTA and CDR2 FQGNSA. This CDR3 spans 14 amino acids. CDR3 DNA: TGTGCCAGCAGCTTAGAGGTGGTCAGGGGCGAGCAGTACTTC. Its protein product is CASSLEVVRGEQYF.

This clone was seen just once. The chain carries TRBV5-4 and TRBJ1-3; D perhaps matches TRBD1 (6 bases). The germline CDR1 and CDR2 sequences are SGHNT and YYREEE (reference sequence). This CDR3 contains 14 residues. Trimming removed 5 bases at V and 0 bases at J, with 9 bases between. The CDR3 DNA follows: TGTGCCAGCAGTTCGGACAGCTCTGGAAACACCATATATTTT. This translates into CASSSDSSGNTIYF.

This clone was seen only a few times. V is TRBV30 and J is TRBJ1-5; a weak D match, TRBD1 (5 bases). The CDR3 length is 15 residues. The V end lost 3 bases, the J end lost 4 bases, and 16 bases lay between the germline ends. Germline-derived CDR1 and CDR2 are GTSNPN and SVGIG (reference sequence). DNA for the CDR3: TGTGCCTGGAGAGGGCAGGGACTTCTTAATCAGCCCCAGCATTTT. Translation: CAWRGQGLLNQPQHF.

The CDR3 bases are TGTGCCAGTAGATATAGCGGGGGGGCTGAGACCCAGTACTTC. Translated: CASRYSGGAETQYF. The chain combines TRBV19 with TRBJ2-5; 11 nucleotides match TRBD2. Germline loops: CDR1 LNHDA, CDR2 SQIVND (reference sequence). The ends lost 6 bases at V and 5 bases at J; junction bases unmatched: 5. This CDR3 contains 14 residues.

The table lists this clone with a count of one. The chain joins TRBV6-1 to TRBJ1-2; 7 nucleotides match TRBD1. The CDR3 covers 17 residues. J lost 4 bases, V lost 0 bases, and 11 bases had no gene match. Per the germline V gene, CDR1 is MNHNS and CDR2 is SASEGT. The CDR3 region is CASSEAIDRVESYGYTF. CDR3 nucleotide sequence: TGTGCCAGCAGTGAAGCGATTGACAGGGTGGAGTCCTATGGCTACACCTTC.

V usage is TRBV19 and J usage is TRBJ1-1; maybe TRBD1 (5 bases). Trimming took 6 bases from V and 3 from J, leaving 14 bases between them. CDR3 length: 14 residues. Germline CDR1 is LNHDA and CDR2 is SQIVND (reference sequence). The CDR3 is CASSPAGRYTEAFF. In DNA form, the CDR3 reads TGTGCCAGTAGCCCGGCGGGACGATACACTGAAGCTTTCTTT.

The chain combines TRBV10-3 with TRBJ2-1; TRBD1 is a possible D gene (6 bases). V dropped 6 bases and J dropped 10 bases, with 13 bases sitting between them. Germline lookup yields CDR1 ENHRY and CDR2 SYGVKD. This CDR3 spans 12 amino acids. CDR3 region: CAISAGVVEQFF. CDR3 coding DNA: TGTGCCATCAGCGCAGGGGTAGTGGAGCAGTTCTTC.